The 6 T cell receptor beta chains reported below all come from one sample, sequenced in a study. MiXCR was run by TCRdb on the 5' RACE reads, yielding one entry per CDR3 protein. This sample yields approximately 53,000 distinct CDR3 sequences, of which around 26% are seen a single time; under 3.5% belongs to the top ten. Input material: tumor-infiltrating memory CD4+ T cells sorted from the breast tumor. This sample's subset: memory CD4+ T cells, CD4+CD45RO+CD25-. These receptors all stem from a female donor with breast cancer.

This clonotype showed up just a few times. The chain uses TRBV19 and TRBJ1-1; the D is unclear. V lost 5 bases and J lost 1, with 8 bases in between. This CDR3 has 13 residues. Germline V gives CDR1 LNHDA, CDR2 SQIVND (reference sequence). This CDR3 reads CASSPRTNTEAFF. The DNA for the CDR3 is TGTGCCAGTAGTCCCCGGACGAACACTGAAGCTTTCTTT.

The J gene is TRBJ1-5, the V gene TRBV6-5; D is undetermined. The V and J ends lost 5 bases and 1 base respectively, with 12 bases between them. The CDR3 is 15 amino acids. The germline V gene has CDR1 MNHEY and CDR2 SVGAGI. The chain's CDR3 is CASSLFRSSNQPQHF. The CDR3 DNA reads TGTGCCAGCAGTCTTTTTAGGAGCAGCAATCAGCCCCAGCATTTT.

This clonotype has just a few counts. The V call is TRBV6-6, the J call TRBJ1-1; 8 nucleotides agree with TRBD1. The CDR3 is 14 amino acids. Unmatched junction bases numbered 8, after V lost 6 bases and J lost 5 bases. Germline V gives CDR1 MNHNY, CDR2 SVGAGI (reference sequence). The CDR3 coding sequence is TGTGCCAGCAGCCTTGACAGGGGCCGGACTGAAGCTTTCTTT. Protein sequence: CASSLDRGRTEAFF.

The CDR3 DNA reads TGCAGTGCAAGGACTAGCGGATTCTACAATGAGCAGTTCTTC. This translates into CSARTSGFYNEQFF. The rearrangement uses TRBV20-1 and TRBJ2-1; 10 bases line up with TRBD2. V shed 6 bases and J 3 bases; nucleotides not matched to a gene: 5. Looked up from germline, CDR1 is DFQATT and CDR2 is SNEGSKA (reference sequence). The CDR3 totals 14 residues.

Relative to its sample, this clonotype is medium-sized. The chain carries TRBV6-1 and TRBJ2-7, with D perhaps TRBD1 (6 bases). Germline values: CDR1 MNHNS, CDR2 SASEGT. The length of the CDR3 is 12 residues. Trimming cost V 5 bases and J 7 bases, with 12 bases left between them. As DNA, the CDR3 is TGTGCCAGCAGTATTGGACAGACGGAGCAGTACTTC. Its protein is CASSIGQTEQYF.

Only a few counts were recorded for this clonotype. The V and J genes are TRBV28 and TRBJ2-2; a weak D match, TRBD2 (5 bases). Between the trimmed V and J ends, which lost 2 bases and 0 bases, there was a span of 7 bases. This CDR3 is 15 amino acids long. Germline CDR1 reads MDHEN; CDR2 reads SYDVKM. CDR3 loop: CASSLLGTNTGELFF. The CDR3 DNA reads as TGTGCCAGCAGTTTACTCGGGACGAACACCGGGGAGCTGTTTTTT.